This T cell receptor (beta chain) emerged from a study of cytomegalovirus exposure and HLA in healthy donors. 60 Vbeta and 13 Jbeta primers were used in PCR. TCRdb's table, derived via immunoSEQ multiplex PCR, lists solely in-frame clones and lacks some. This table holds 100,000 to 150,000 clones, less than 75% found once. This clone was recorded only once. The receptor was derived from a woman in her forties in good health and CMV-seropositive. Sequences were obtained from PBMCs.

The CDR3 bases are TGTGCCAGCAGTTACCTGGTCGGGTCCCAGCATTTT. Its translation is CASSYLVGSQHF. The chain carries TRBV6-6 and TRBJ1-5; D ambiguous. The V and J ends lost 2 bases and 11 bases respectively, with 10 bases between them. Germline CDR1 reads MNHNY; CDR2 reads SVGAGI (reference sequence). There are 12 residues in the CDR3.